Here is one T cell receptor (beta chain) with its context. Its antigen is currently unknown. This sample stems from a study of cytomegalovirus exposure and HLA in healthy donors. Study-wide results and caveats: Some segments of the V type, notably TRBV6-2 and TRBV6-3, were excluded as indistinguishable. A later analysis reportedly found fewer N-insertions in an Asian-associated ancestry cluster than the roughly 670-donor mean.

The germline V gene encodes CDR1 SGHTA and CDR2 FQGTGA. Deletions cut 2 bases from V and 1 base from J, with 11 bases between. This CDR3 has 15 residues. Primers for the PCR totalled 60 Vbeta and 13 Jbeta. Data came from immunoSEQ multiplex PCR; TCRdb stores just in-frame clones and leaves some out. The sample holds 100,000 to 150,000 clones, around 75% seen once. Input material: PBMCs. The V call is TRBV7-3, the J call TRBJ1-1; D is undetermined. The sequence was obtained from a woman in her forties or fifties in good health and CMV-seropositive. For the CDR3, the DNA is TGTGCCAGCAGCTTAGGAGTCTTGGAGAACACTGAAGCTTTCTTT. It specifies CASSLGVLENTEAFF.